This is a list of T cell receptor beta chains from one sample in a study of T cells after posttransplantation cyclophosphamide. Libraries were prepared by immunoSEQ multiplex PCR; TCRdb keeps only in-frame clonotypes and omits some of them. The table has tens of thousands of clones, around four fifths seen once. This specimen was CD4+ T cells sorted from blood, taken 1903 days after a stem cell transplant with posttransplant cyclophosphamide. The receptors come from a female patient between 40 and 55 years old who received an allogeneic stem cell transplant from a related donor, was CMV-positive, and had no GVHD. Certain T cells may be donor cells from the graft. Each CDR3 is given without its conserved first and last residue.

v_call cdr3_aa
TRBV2 ASSHDRAYEQY
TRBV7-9 ASSLNPRLSSGNTIY
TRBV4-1 ASSSQPGQERNSPLH
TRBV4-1 ASSHPVNTEAF
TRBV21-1 ASSTRFDDKARGSIPSNEKLF
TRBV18 ASSPLGQGADTQY
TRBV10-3 AISRQEAPLH
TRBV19 ASSGTVWQASYEQY
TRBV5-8 ASSSLQGRGNTIY
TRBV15 ATSAYGGDTQY
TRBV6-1 ASSEVRGDEAF
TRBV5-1 ASSLGDTTYEQY
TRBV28 ASSLSTGQGGYNSPLH
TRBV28 ASRFPGQGSNQPQH
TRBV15 ATSRDLGGQGEGTQY
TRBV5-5 ASSPGHLNTEAF
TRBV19 ASSIRETQY
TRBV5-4 ASSRTGGPSLGYT
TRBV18 ASSPVGGHTDTQY
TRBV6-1 ASSRITGDGQPQH
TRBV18 ASSPLQGRAF
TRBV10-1 ASSVHRVDNEQF